This T cell receptor gamma chain was captured by sequencing in a study of gamma-delta T cells after stem cell transplantation. From germline, CDR1 is GITISATS and CDR2 ISYDGTV (reference sequence). The CDR3 runs 15 residues. V shed 1 base and J 3 bases; nucleotides not matched to a gene: 9. By share, this clone ranks as large. TCRdb called clones anew from the RT-PCR reads with CATT. Counted here are about 1,700 gamma-chain clones, roughly 20% occurring once; the ten biggest clones make up more than 6.5%. The sample comprised gamma-delta T cells. This clonotype was sampled from a human donor. It is not recorded whose cells these are; they may come from a transplant donor. The rearrangement links TRGV9 to TRGJ1 or TRGJ2. The CDR3 bases are TGTGCCTTGTGGGAGGTAGGGTGGGGTTATTATAAGAAACTCTTT. This sequence encodes CALWEVGWGYYKKLF.